Below are 16 T cell receptor beta chains sequenced from a single sample in a study of blood T cell repertoires in COVID-19 (dated by TCRdb to about 2020). Receptor libraries were prepared by the immunoSEQ multiplex PCR assay. TCRdb limited this immuneACCESS table to in-frame rearrangements with V and J called. A share of clones is missing; checked studies link under half to unresolved V genes, and the rest is unexplained. This sample gives some 290,000 clones in total; approximately 91% of them show up just once. The ten largest clones represent about 2.3% of the sample. Sequencing was carried out using PBMCs or T cells enriched from blood (not recorded which). These TCRs come from a woman aged 40 to 50 with acute COVID-19.

The CDR3 sequence is CASSSGGRTDTQYF. DNA of the CDR3: TGTGCCAGCAGCTCGGGGGGGCGGACAGATACGCAGTATTTT. The gene calls are TRBV7-2 and TRBJ2-3; 8 bases match TRBD2. The CDR3 runs to 14 residues. V gave up 4 bases and J gave up 3 bases; unmatched junction bases: 3. Germline loops: CDR1 SGHTA, CDR2 FQGNSA.

The chain carries TRBV28 and TRBJ1-6; D gene uncertain. CDR3 size: 14 residues. V lost 5 bases, J lost 10 bases, and 15 bases lay in between. In germline, CDR1 is MDHEN, CDR2 SYDVKM. The CDR3 nucleotides are TGTGCCAGCAGTGCAGGAATGGGTGGGTCACCCCTCCACTTT. It encodes CASSAGMGGSPLHF.

The rearrangement links TRBV23-1 to TRBJ1-2; D is perhaps TRBD1 (6 bases). TRBV23-1 is noted as an ORF with a role that remains uncertain. V was clipped by 0 bases and J by 6 bases, with 14 bases between them. The CDR3 runs to 15 residues. This CDR3 reads CASSQSVNRVDGYTF. The CDR3 nucleotides read TGCGCCAGCAGTCAATCGGTAAACAGGGTAGATGGCTACACCTTC.

The chain employs TRBV5-1 and TRBJ1-1, with 7 positions matching TRBD1. Per the germline V gene, CDR1 is SGHRS and CDR2 is YFSETQ. Trimming cost V 3 bases and J 5 bases; bases outside gene matches: 7. This CDR3 is built from 14 residues. CDR3 sequence: CASSSRGPGTEAFF. CDR3 in DNA: TGCGCCAGCAGCTCGAGGGGGCCGGGGACTGAAGCTTTCTTT.

Only one count was recorded for this clone. The chain's CDR3 is CASSVGQGLANYGYTF. The CDR3 nucleotides are TGTGCCAGCAGCGTAGGACAGGGTTTGGCTAACTATGGCTACACCTTC. The V gene is TRBV9, the J gene TRBJ1-2, with 7 positions matching TRBD1. Trimming took 0 bases from V and 0 from J; bases not matched to a gene: 5. The CDR3 is 16 amino acids. The germline V gene has CDR1 SGDLS and CDR2 YYNGEE. Full variable domain (missing parts from reference TRBV9 and TRBJ1-2): DSGVTQTPKHLITATGQRVTLRCSPRSGDLSVYWYQQSLDQGLQFLIQYYNGEERAKGNILERFSAQQFPDLHSELNLSSLELGDSALYFCASSVGQGLANYGYTFGSGTRLTVV.

The V gene is TRBV4-3, the J gene TRBJ2-1; TRBD2 agrees at 7 bases. After removal of 2 bases from V and 6 bases from J, the junction contained 10 bases not matched to a gene. The germline CDR1 and CDR2 sequences are LGHNA and YSLEER. CDR3 length: 16 amino acids. The CDR3 DNA follows: TGCGCCAGCAGCCAATGGGCCGGGACTACCTCCAATGAGCAGTTCTTC. Its translation: CASSQWAGTTSNEQFF.

This sequence joins TRBV2 and TRBJ2-5, with 8 bases lining up with TRBD2. This CDR3 comprises 13 residues. Trimming at V came to 7 bases and at J to 1 base, leaving 2 bases not matched to a gene. CDR1 is SNHLY, CDR2 FYNNEI, per germline. As DNA, the CDR3 is TGTGCCAGCACGGGGGGGCGCCAAGAGACCCAGTACTTC. Translated, it gives CASTGGRQETQYF.

The chain is built from TRBV5-1 and TRBJ1-6; 8 bases are a match to TRBD1. Per the germline V gene, CDR1 is SGHRS and CDR2 is YFSETQ. The CDR3 has 18 residues. J lost 4 bases, V lost 1 base, and 10 bases had no gene match. The CDR3 loop reads CASSLFTGTGVYNSPLHF. The CDR3 DNA reads TGCGCCAGCAGCTTGTTCACCGGGACAGGAGTTTATAATTCACCCCTCCACTTT.

The chain has TRBV5-1 and TRBJ1-1; D not certain. This CDR3 spans 14 amino acids. The germline gives CDR1 SGHRS, CDR2 YFSETQ. Trimming pared 4 bases from V and 5 bases from J, leaving 15 bases between. As DNA, the CDR3 is TGCGCCAGCAGCCCCACCGGGGTACGGACTGAAGCTTTCTTT. Its protein product is CASSPTGVRTEAFF.

This chain links TRBV24-1 with TRBJ1-5; D not certain. From germline, CDR1 is KGHDR and CDR2 SFDVKD. The CDR3 has 12 residues. V lost 6 bases, J lost 10 bases, and 12 bases lay in between. Here the CDR3 reads CATSTLRVPQHF. CDR3 nucleotide sequence: TGTGCCACCAGTACTCTTCGGGTCCCCCAGCATTTT.

The CDR3 coding sequence is TGTGCCACCGCACGGGCAGCGGGAGCGGACGAGCAGTACTTC. Protein: CATARAAGADEQYF. This sequence joins TRBV10-3 and TRBJ2-7, with 8 bases that match TRBD2. The CDR3 runs 14 residues. Unmatched junction bases numbered 13, after V lost 10 bases and J lost 5 bases. The germline CDR1 and CDR2 sequences are ENHRY and SYGVKD.

This chain connects TRBV18 to TRBJ1-2; possible D gene TRBD1, 5 bases. The CDR3 loop spans 14 amino acids. The germline V gene encodes CDR1 KGHSH and CDR2 LQKENI. The germline V and J ends were trimmed by 11 bases and 4 bases, with 20 bases remaining between them. The CDR3 bases are TGTGCCTGTAGGACGGATCTTGGGGCCTATGGCTACACCTTC. Its protein is CACRTDLGAYGYTF.

In its sample, this clone was seen once. The rearrangement uses TRBV6-5 and TRBJ1-1; D is ambiguous. Germline lookup yields CDR1 MNHEY and CDR2 SVGAGI. The CDR3 is 15 amino acids. The V gene lost 2 bases and the J gene lost 1 base, with 11 bases spanning the gap. CDR3 DNA: TGTGCCAGCAGTTACAATTCAGGAGGGAACACTGAAGCTTTCTTT. Its translation: CASSYNSGGNTEAFF.

The V and J genes are TRBV5-1 and TRBJ2-5, with unresolved D. The CDR3 has 16 amino acids. Germline V lookup: CDR1 SGHRS, CDR2 YFSETQ. CDR3 in DNA: TGCGCACGCAGTACCTTGGGCGATAAGTCCCAAGAGACCCAGTACTTC. This encodes CARSTLGDKSQETQYF.

DNA for the CDR3: TGCGCCAGCAGCTTAACCCCAGTAACCTATAATTCACCCCTCCACTTT. It translates to CASSLTPVTYNSPLHF. The V call is TRBV5-1, the J call TRBJ1-6; D ambiguous. This CDR3 contains 16 residues. With 2 bases removed from V and 2 bases from J, the gap between germline ends came to 11 bases. Germline CDR1 and CDR2: SGHRS and YFSETQ.

The chain joins TRBV11-2 to TRBJ1-3, with TRBD1 identical over 7 bases. CDR1 SGHAT and CDR2 FQNNGV come from the germline V gene. The CDR3 has 16 residues. V shed 5 bases, J shed 4 bases, and the junction held 11 bases outside the gene matches. The CDR3 here is CASSHDRVYSGNTIYF. The CDR3 nucleotides read TGTGCCAGCAGCCACGACAGGGTTTATTCGGGAAACACCATATATTTT. The whole variable domain, remainder taken from reference TRBV11-2 and TRBJ1-3, is EAGVAQSPRYKIIEKRQSVAFWCNPISGHATLYWYQQILGQGPKLLIQFQNNGVVDDSQLPKDRFSAERLKGVDSTLKIQPAKLEDSAVYLCASSHDRVYSGNTIYFGEGSWLTVV.